These T cell receptor beta chains were read from a single sample in a study of blood T cell repertoires in COVID-19. Profiled with immunoSEQ multiplex PCR; TCRdb holds only in-frame clones, not every one. Of about 73,000 clones in the sample, approximately 89% were seen once. The sample taken for sequencing was peripheral blood. All receptors derive from a man at least 80 years old with acute or convalescent COVID-19. The CDR3 runs from the conserved cysteine through the conserved F or W. A D gene is named only where the DNA matches it firmly. Some rows have no size entry. The others give once, few or many, or a class for an expanded clone.

cdr3_length clone_size d_call j_call v_call cdr3_aa cdr3_nt
14 - - TRBJ1-2 TRBV5-5 CASSLRNRDYGYTF TGTGCCAGCAGCTTACGCAACAGGGACTATGGCTACACCTTC
12 once - TRBJ1-6 TRBV9 CASSGVGGPLHF TGTGCCAGCAGCGGGGTCGGGGGGCCCCTCCACTTT
17 - TRBD2 TRBJ2-1 TRBV11-3 CASSSDRGLAAYNEQFF TGTGCCAGCAGCTCCGACAGGGGACTAGCGGCCTACAATGAGCAGTTCTTC
14 - TRBD1 TRBJ2-7 TRBV7-8 CASRRGQGPNEQYF TGTGCCAGCAGACGAGGACAGGGGCCTAACGAGCAGTACTTC
14 - - TRBJ1-2 TRBV18 CASSPPTFNYGYTF TGTGCCAGCTCACCACCAACATTTAACTATGGCTACACCTTC
15 - TRBD1 TRBJ2-7 TRBV6-5 CATRQGQMGVYEQYF TGTGCCACGAGACAGGGACAGATGGGGGTCTACGAGCAGTACTTC
13 - - TRBJ1-1 TRBV12-3/TRBV12-4 CASRLSGAVEAFF TGTGCCAGCAGACTCAGCGGGGCGGTTGAAGCTTTCTTT
16 - TRBD2 TRBJ2-3 TRBV9 CASSASTSGGADTQYF TGTGCCAGCAGTGCCTCGACTAGCGGGGGGGCAGATACGCAGTATTTT
13 - - TRBJ1-2 TRBV18 CASSPGGSHGYTF TGTGCCAGCTCACCCGGGGGGAGCCATGGCTACACCTTC
15 - TRBD1 TRBJ2-2 TRBV2 CASSEIQGATGELFF TGTGCCAGCAGTGAAATCCAGGGGGCAACCGGGGAGCTGTTTTTT
14 - TRBD1 TRBJ1-6 TRBV25-1 CASSGDRNNSPLHF TGTGCCAGCAGTGGGGACAGGAATAATTCACCCCTCCACTTT
15 - - TRBJ1-5 TRBV3-1/TRBV3-2 CASSQGPGGDQPQHF TGTGCCAGCAGCCAAGGGCCCGGGGGAGATCAGCCCCAGCATTTT
13 - - TRBJ1-1 TRBV30 CAWSVEANTEAFF TGTGCCTGGAGTGTAGAAGCGAACACTGAAGCTTTCTTT
13 - TRBD1 TRBJ2-3 TRBV24-1 CATGQGATDTQYF TGTGCCACCGGGCAGGGGGCCACAGATACGCAGTATTTT
13 once - TRBJ1-3 TRBV3-1/TRBV3-2 CASSQGAGNTIYF TGTGCCAGCAGCCAAGGGGCAGGAAACACCATATATTTT
14 - - TRBJ2-7 TRBV11-2 CASSLGDSYYEQYF TGTGCCAGCAGCTTAGGGGACTCCTACTACGAGCAGTACTTC
16 - TRBD1 TRBJ1-4 TRBV5-1 CASSLERTGGREKLFF TGCGCCAGCAGCTTGGAAAGGACAGGGGGACGTGAAAAACTGTTTTTT
15 - - TRBJ1-2 TRBV18 CASSPTRGSTYGYTF TGTGCCAGCTCCCCTACTCGAGGGTCTACCTATGGCTACACCTTC
15 - - TRBJ1-1 TRBV4-1 CASSQAEPGNTEAFF TGCGCCAGCAGCCAAGCAGAACCGGGGAACACTGAAGCTTTCTTT
13 - - TRBJ2-7 TRBV29-1 CSVEDDRSYEQYF TGCAGCGTTGAAGATGACAGGTCCTACGAGCAGTACTTC
16 - TRBD2 TRBJ2-3 TRBV7-6 CASSLAPAGGSDTQYF TGTGCCAGCAGCTTAGCGCCGGCGGGGGGCTCAGATACGCAGTATTTT
14 - - TRBJ2-3 TRBV29-1 CSVLTLPSTDTQYF TGCAGCGTCCTGACACTTCCAAGCACAGATACGCAGTATTTT
17 - TRBD2 TRBJ2-3 TRBV2 CASSVLKASGGTDTQYF TGTGCCAGCAGTGTCCTAAAGGCTAGCGGGGGCACAGATACGCAGTATTTT
12 once - TRBJ2-7 TRBV5-6 CASRLQGYEQYF TGTGCCAGCAGGCTACAGGGCTACGAGCAGTACTTC
15 - - TRBJ1-3 TRBV5-4 CASSLLTSSGNTIYF TGTGCCAGCAGCTTGCTTACTTCCTCTGGAAACACCATATATTTT
13 - TRBD2 TRBJ2-3 TRBV30 CAWTVSGGDTQYF TGTGCCTGGACAGTGTCGGGAGGAGATACGCAGTATTTT
15 - TRBD1 TRBJ2-7 TRBV30 CAWSWTDRVTYEQYF TGTGCCTGGAGTTGGACGGACAGGGTGACCTACGAGCAGTACTTC